The clone carrying this T cell receptor beta chain has only a few counts. Antigen unknown. It was one heparinised blood draw, averaging around 100 mL, that each donor gave. The CDR3 length is 12 residues. Germline lookup yields CDR1 SQVTM and CDR2 ANQGSEA. Trimming took off 7 bases at V and 3 bases at J, with 12 bases between the two ends. These data belong to a study of beta chain features in type 1 diabetes. Study-level results: Moderately but significantly shorter TCRB CDR3s were found in Type 1 diabetes patients in all four CD4+ subsets. High-TCR-expressing cells could be over-represented by cDNA sequencing.

The sequenced template was cDNA made from the entire isolated RNA. Here immunoSEQ multiplex PCR was the method, and the copy in TCRdb shows in-frame clones only, minus some. The sample shows 640,000 or so clones, 13% of them seen only once. The sequence was obtained from a man aged 18 to 29 with type 1 diabetes. The chain is built from TRBV29-1 and TRBJ2-5, with D perhaps matching TRBD1 or TRBD2 (7 bases each). Material for sequencing was naive CD4+ T cells from blood. The CDR3 spells CSAGGTEETQYF. CDR3 sequence (DNA): TGCAGCGCCGGGGGGACAGAAGAGACCCAGTACTTC.